This entry lists 26 T cell receptor beta chains sequenced from one sample in a study of T cells in Graves' hyperthyroidism and ophthalmopathy. The TCR beta CDR3 regions underwent amplification using RNA transcripts as the source. The primer set for the first-round RT-PCR of the TCR CDR3 was HTBI. TCRdb analysed the multiplex PCR reads with MiXCR anew, one entry per CDR3 protein. The table has around 400,000 distinct CDR3 sequences, 13% seen once. Material for sequencing was blood. All receptors derive from a young woman with Graves' hyperthyroidism.

This clonotype has at least ten counts. The V gene is TRBV9, the J gene TRBJ2-3, with 7 nucleotides matching TRBD2. J gave up 1 base and V 0 bases, and 5 bases lay outside the gene matches. Germline CDR1 reads SGDLS; CDR2 reads YYNGEE. The CDR3 totals 16 residues. This CDR3 reads CASSVETSSGTDTQYF. CDR3 sequence (DNA): TGTGCCAGCAGCGTAGAGACTAGCTCCGGCACAGATACGCAGTATTTT.

This clonotype was picked up a small number of times. The chain links TRBV7-2 to TRBJ1-6, with unresolved D. V dropped 3 bases and J dropped 5 bases, with 11 bases sitting between them. Per the germline V gene, CDR1 is SGHTA and CDR2 is FQGNSA. The CDR3 has 15 amino acids. The CDR3 is CASSLGFTDNSPLHF. As DNA, the CDR3 is TGTGCCAGCAGCTTGGGATTTACCGATAATTCACCCCTCCACTTT.

The chain combines TRBV9 with TRBJ1-2; 12 nucleotides align to TRBD1. The V gene end was trimmed by 4 bases and the J gene end by 8 bases; junction bases not matched to a gene: 9. From germline, CDR1 is SGDLS and CDR2 YYNGEE. The CDR3 spans 15 residues. In DNA form, the CDR3 reads TGTGCCAGCAGCCTCTGGGGGGACAGGGGGCGCGGCTACACCTTC. It codes for CASSLWGDRGRGYTF.

This clonotype showed up many times. This chain connects TRBV30 to TRBJ2-1; 8 nucleotides align to TRBD2. Trimming cost V 8 bases and J 4 bases; bases outside gene matches: 7. Germline V CDR1 and CDR2: GTSNPN, SVGIG (reference sequence). The CDR3 is made up of 13 amino acids. CDR3: CASGLAGYNEQFF. The CDR3 DNA reads as TGTGCCAGCGGGTTAGCGGGATACAATGAGCAGTTCTTC.

Comment on this clonotype: The germline gene is not matched at one end of the junction; a read error may be the cause. V gene TRBV28 combines with J gene TRBJ2-2, with no clear D. In germline, CDR1 is MDHEN, CDR2 SYDVKM. The CDR3 consists of 11 residues. Here the CDR3 reads CARSATGELFF. As DNA, the CDR3 is TGTGCCCGCAGTGCCACCGGGGAGCTGTTTTTT.

The table lists this clonotype with a few counts. The rearrangement links TRBV7-9 to TRBJ2-2; TRBD2 agrees at 11 bases. Germline-derived CDR1 and CDR2 are SEHNR and FQNEAQ (reference sequence). V lost 2 bases to trimming and J lost 2 bases; unmatched junction nucleotides: 1. The CDR3 has 16 amino acids. Written as DNA, the CDR3 is TGTGCCAGCAGCTTACTAGCGGGGGGAAACACCGGGGAGCTGTTTTTT. It encodes CASSLLAGGNTGELFF.

The CDR3 DNA sequence: TGTGCCAGCAGTTTGACCGGGCCCTATAATTCACCCCTCCACTTT. Translation gives CASSLTGPYNSPLHF. The chain is built from TRBV12-3 or TRBV12-4 and TRBJ1-6; D not certain. This CDR3 is built from 15 residues. V dropped 3 bases and J dropped 2 bases, with 8 bases sitting between them.

This clonotype was detected only a few times. The chain uses TRBV29-1 and TRBJ1-1; weak D call: TRBD1 (6 bases). V shed 1 base and J shed 6 bases, with 12 bases lying between them. CDR3 size: 13 residues. Germline values: CDR1 SQVTM, CDR2 ANQGSEA. CDR3 loop: CSVEVGGWAEAFF. The CDR3 DNA sequence: TGCAGCGTTGAAGTAGGGGGATGGGCTGAAGCTTTCTTT.

This clonotype was detected many times. This chain uses TRBV30 with TRBJ2-3; 9 bases map to TRBD2. The junction had 5 bases not matched to a gene; V was cut back by 2 bases and J by 2 bases. The CDR3 spans 15 residues. The germline V gene has CDR1 GTSNPN and CDR2 SVGIG (reference sequence). CDR3 DNA sequence: TGTGCCTGGAGTCGGACTAGCGTCTACACAGATACGCAGTATTTT. This sequence encodes CAWSRTSVYTDTQYF.

This clonotype occurred many times. The J gene is TRBJ2-2, the V gene TRBV7-6, with D perhaps TRBD1 (5 bases). Per the germline V gene, CDR1 is SGHVS and CDR2 is FNYEAQ. This CDR3 region has 15 residues. Trimming removed 0 bases from V and 1 base from J, with 6 bases in between. The CDR3, as DNA: TGTGCCAGCAGCTTAGCAACAGGGAACACCGGGGAGCTGTTTTTT. Translated: CASSLATGNTGELFF.

Remarks on this clonotype: A much larger clone is a single base away; this may be a read error. This chain connects TRBV12-5 to TRBJ1-1, with D unresolved. The CDR3 is made up of 13 amino acids. The germline gives CDR1 LGHNT, CDR2 FRNRAP. Trimming cost V 1 base and J 1 base, with 4 bases left between them. The CDR3 loop is CASGLEQNTEAFF. Here the CDR3 DNA reads TGTGCTAGTGGTTTGGAACAGAACACTGAAGCTTTCTTT.

This clonotype has more than one count but fewer than ten. This may stem from a read error, because a much larger clone lies one nucleotide away. The rearrangement uses TRBV10-1 and TRBJ1-1; D gene ambiguous. The CDR3 runs 13 residues. CDR1 is WNHNN, CDR2 SYGVQD, per germline (reference sequence). In DNA, the CDR3 is TGCGCCGGCAGTGAGTCGTCGGAGAGTGAAGCTTTCTTT. It translates to CAGSESSESEAFF.

This clonotype was picked up many times. The V and J genes are TRBV2 and TRBJ1-1; the D gene is possibly TRBD1 (6 bases). Trimming shortened V by 7 bases and J by 11 bases, and 26 bases separated the two germline ends. The length of the CDR3 is 15 residues. Germline assignment: CDR1 SNHLY and CDR2 FYNNEI. The DNA of the CDR3 is TGTGCCAGCACTGAGATGGGGGGGCCGACAGACGGGGCTTTCTTT. Translating it yields CASTEMGGPTDGAFF.

Many counts were recorded for this clonotype. The J gene is TRBJ2-7, the V gene TRBV18; D uncertain. The germline CDR1 and CDR2 sequences are KGHSH and LQKENI. This CDR3 spans 12 amino acids. Trimming took 3 bases from V and 1 from J, leaving 4 bases between them. The CDR3 nucleotides read TGTGCCAGCTCACCGGGATCCTACGAGCAGTACTTC. Its translation is CASSPGSYEQYF.

This clonotype was seen many times. The chain is built from TRBV7-3 and TRBJ2-3, with a tentative D call TRBD2 (5 bases). The CDR3 has 15 residues. The germline gives CDR1 SGHTA, CDR2 FQGTGA. V lost 5 bases to trimming and J lost 0 bases, with 12 bases between them. The CDR3 nucleotides are TGTGCCAGCAGCCTCAGCGGTCCTAGCACAGATACGCAGTATTTT. This gives the protein CASSLSGPSTDTQYF.

Ten or more counts support this clonotype. V and J are TRBV6-1 and TRBJ2-7; a possible D gene is TRBD1 (5 bases). The germline CDR1 and CDR2 sequences are MNHNS and SASEGT. The CDR3 has 12 amino acids. V lost 6 bases to trimming and J lost 6 bases, with 12 bases between them. This chain's CDR3 is CASRGLPTEQYF. As DNA, the CDR3 is TGTGCCAGCAGGGGGCTTCCAACCGAGCAGTACTTC.

This clonotype was detected many times. The chain links TRBV24-1 to TRBJ2-2, with D maybe TRBD1 (6 bases). CDR3 size: 14 residues. Germline V lookup: CDR1 KGHDR, CDR2 SFDVKD. V was cut by 9 bases and J by 1 base, with 11 bases left in between. CDR3 amino acids: CATGPGQNTGELFF. CDR3 in DNA: TGTGCCACCGGTCCGGGACAGAACACCGGGGAGCTGTTTTTT.

The chain employs TRBV5-1 and TRBJ2-7; the match to TRBD1 covers 10 bases. Trimming at V came to 4 bases and at J to 5 bases, leaving 9 bases not matched to a gene. CDR1 is SGHRS and CDR2 is YFSETQ in the germline V gene. This CDR3 comprises 15 residues. The CDR3 sequence: CASSQRTGGANEQYF. DNA of the CDR3: TGCGCCAGCAGCCAGCGGACAGGGGGAGCGAACGAGCAGTACTTC.

This clonotype was detected many times. This chain connects TRBV28 to TRBJ1-1; D is perhaps TRBD1 (5 bases). The germline V and J ends were trimmed by 6 bases and 2 bases, with 13 bases remaining between them. This CDR3 spans 14 amino acids. CDR1 MDHEN and CDR2 SYDVKM come from the germline V gene. The CDR3 sequence is CASRVTAINTEAFF. DNA of the CDR3: TGTGCCAGCAGAGTGACAGCCATAAACACTGAAGCTTTCTTT.

This clonotype was observed a few times. V and J are TRBV9 and TRBJ2-3, with D hard to call. The V end lost 4 bases, the J end lost 2 bases, and 11 bases lay between the germline ends. The CDR3 runs to 14 residues. The germline CDR1 and CDR2 sequences are SGDLS and YYNGEE. CDR3 nucleotides: TGTGCCAGCAGCCCCCTGCGGATCACAGATACGCAGTATTTT. Protein: CASSPLRITDTQYF.

This clonotype was counted at least ten times. V usage is TRBV5-6 and J usage is TRBJ2-5, with a possible D match to TRBD1 (5 bases). There are 13 residues in the CDR3. V shed 4 bases and J shed 5 bases, with 12 bases lying between them. Germline V CDR1 and CDR2: SGHDT, YYEEEE. CDR3 nucleotide sequence: TGTGCCAGCAGCAGCCCAGGGCATGAGACCCAGTACTTC. It specifies CASSSPGHETQYF.

This clonotype has a count of ten or more. The chain joins TRBV7-9 to TRBJ2-3; D possibly matches TRBD1 or TRBD2 (5 bases each). Germline V CDR1 and CDR2: SEHNR, FQNEAQ (reference sequence). This CDR3 spans 15 amino acids. V was clipped by 5 bases and J by 4 bases, with 16 bases between them. Here the CDR3 DNA reads TGTGCCAGCAGCCCCCGGGACCTCCGCGCAGATACGCAGTATTTT. Translation: CASSPRDLRADTQYF. Combining the CDR3 with reference TRBV7-9 and TRBJ2-3 gives the whole variable domain DTGVSQNPRHKITKRGQNVTFRCDPISEHNRLYWYRQTLGQGPEFLTYFQNEAQLEKSRLLSDRFSAERPKGSFSTLEIQRTEQGDSAMYLCASSPRDLRADTQYFGPGTRLTVL.

This clonotype was recorded at least ten times. V usage is TRBV30 and J usage is TRBJ2-1, with 10 nucleotides matching TRBD2. Trimming at V came to 0 bases and at J to 7 bases, leaving 9 bases not matched to a gene. Germline V CDR1 and CDR2: GTSNPN, SVGIG (reference sequence). The CDR3 extends over 16 amino acids. CDR3 coding DNA: TGTGCCTGGAGTGTAGGTACAGCGGGAGGGCGAAATGAGCAGTTCTTC. Residues: CAWSVGTAGGRNEQFF.

In DNA form, the CDR3 reads TGTGCCACCAGCGGACTAGCCAAAAACATTCAGTACTTC. Translating it yields CATSGLAKNIQYF. The rearrangement links TRBV15 to TRBJ2-4; D is possibly TRBD2 (5 bases). The CDR3 is made up of 13 amino acids. Germline lookup yields CDR1 LNHNV and CDR2 YYDKDF (reference sequence). Trimming removed 5 bases at V and 0 bases at J, with 5 bases between.

V and J are TRBV5-1 and TRBJ1-1; TRBD1 aligns across 8 bases. The CDR3 is made up of 14 amino acids. Germline V CDR1 and CDR2: SGHRS, YFSETQ. V shed 3 bases, J shed 5 bases, and the junction held 6 bases outside the gene matches. For the CDR3, the DNA is TGCGCCAGCAGCTGGTCAGGGGGCGGGACTGAAGCTTTCTTT. This codes for CASSWSGGGTEAFF.

The chain has TRBV10-3 and TRBJ2-2; D may be TRBD1 (5 bases). This CDR3 is built from 19 residues. Per germline, CDR1 ENHRY and CDR2 SYGVKD. Between the trimmed V and J ends, which lost 7 bases and 1 base, there was a span of 25 bases. The CDR3 loop is CAIIHRTSLDQKNTGELFF. The DNA for the CDR3 is TGTGCCATCATCCACAGGACCTCCTTGGACCAGAAGAACACCGGGGAGCTGTTTTTT.